The 28 T cell receptor beta chains presented below share a single source sample, sequenced in a study of blood T cells in healthy people across ages. Next came a second PCR, run for about 7 to 12 cycles, which used a sample-barcoded 5' primer along with a J-beta primer mix. TCRdb reanalysed the 5' RACE reads using MiXCR and keeps one entry per CDR3 protein. The table lists 900,000 to 950,000 distinct CDR3 sequences, 25% to 35% of them singletons. These data were also filed under a second study, of T cells of mothers and their children.

Sequencing was done on a sample of blood. Receptors originate from a woman between 40 and 55 years old in good health.

The rearrangement joins TRBV5-1 to TRBJ2-4, with D tentatively TRBD1 (5 bases). With the DNA end fitting TRBJ2-7 better, the J assignment may be wrong. This CDR3 is built from 15 residues. Looked up from germline, CDR1 is SGHRS and CDR2 is YFSETQ. The CDR3 sequence is CASSSVSGRAGEQYF. In nucleotides, the CDR3 is TGCGCCAGCAGCTCTGTAAGTGGCAGGGCCGGCGAGCAGTACTTC.

The chain carries TRBV3-1 and TRBJ1-2; weak D call: TRBD1 (6 bases). Germline CDR1 and CDR2: LGHDT and YNNKEL (reference sequence). The CDR3 is 12 residues long. The V and J ends lost 8 bases and 6 bases respectively, with 13 bases between them. Written as DNA, the CDR3 is TGTGCCAGCTGGGCAGGGGCAGATGGCTACACCTTC. It yields the protein CASWAGADGYTF. Together with reference TRBV3-1 and TRBJ1-2, the CDR3 gives the full variable domain: DTAVSQTPKYLVTQMGNDKSIKCEQNLGHDTMYWYKQDSKKFLKIMFSYNNKELIINETVPNRFSPKSPDKAHLNLHINSLELGDSAVYFCASWAGADGYTFGSGTRLTVV.

A remark on this clonotype: A much larger clone sits a single nucleotide away, making a read error possible. This chain links TRBV29-1 with TRBJ2-1; no reliable D call. CDR3 length: 14 residues. Per the germline V gene, CDR1 is SQVTM and CDR2 is ANQGSEA. V dropped 0 bases and J dropped 1 base, with 7 bases sitting between them. CDR3 sequence: CSVEEETSYNEQFF. The CDR3 DNA is TGCAGCGTTGAAGAGGAGACATCCTACAATGAGCAGTTCTTC.

This clonotype was seen ten or more times. The V gene is TRBV4-3, the J gene TRBJ2-1; TRBD2 is a possible D gene (6 bases). V was cut by 3 bases and J by 6 bases, with 15 bases left in between. This CDR3 comprises 15 residues. Germline assignment: CDR1 LGHNA and CDR2 YSLEER. This CDR3 is CASSQGLQYPNEQFF. The CDR3 region has the DNA TGCGCCAGCAGCCAGGGACTCCAGTACCCCAATGAGCAGTTCTTC.

This clonotype was detected ten times or more. The chain uses TRBV7-2 and TRBJ2-1; 10 bases align to TRBD2. This CDR3 comprises 15 residues. Germline trimming cut 6 bases from V and 5 bases from J; bases unmatched to any gene: 7. CDR1 is SGHTA and CDR2 is FQGNSA in the germline V gene. The CDR3 DNA follows: TGTGCCAGCAGACTCAAGCGGGGGGGGGACAATGAGCAGTTCTTC. It is translated as CASRLKRGGDNEQFF.

This clonotype has more than one count but fewer than ten. This chain connects TRBV18 to TRBJ2-1, with D possibly TRBD1 on 6 matching bases. Germline V lookup: CDR1 KGHSH, CDR2 LQKENI. The CDR3 runs to 14 residues. The V gene lost 6 bases and the J gene lost 9 bases, with 18 bases spanning the gap. CDR3 protein: CASSLQDLGAEQFF. The CDR3 nucleotides are TGTGCCAGCTCCCTACAGGACCTGGGGGCTGAGCAGTTCTTC.

This clonotype was seen more than once but under ten times. One junction end does not reproduce the germline sequence, and a read error may be involved. The CDR3 DNA follows: TGTACCAGCAGTTTACCCCCCTGGGCGACGAACACTGAAGCTTTCTTT. Its translation is CTSSLPPWATNTEAFF. This sequence joins TRBV28 and TRBJ1-1; no definite D call. CDR1 is MDHEN and CDR2 is SYDVKM in the germline V gene. The CDR3 spans 16 residues.

V and J are TRBV2 and TRBJ2-5; 8 bases map to TRBD1. Germline CDR1 and CDR2: SNHLY and FYNNEI. The CDR3 contains 15 residues. Unmatched junction bases numbered 8, after V lost 6 bases and J lost 2 bases. DNA of the CDR3: TGTGCCAGCAGCGACGACAGGGGTCGGCAAGAGACCCAGTACTTC. It specifies CASSDDRGRQETQYF.

This clonotype was seen at least ten times. This sequence joins TRBV11-1 and TRBJ2-7; 8 nucleotides align to TRBD1. The CDR3 consists of 16 residues. In germline, CDR1 is SGHAT, CDR2 FQDESV (reference sequence). V was pared by 3 bases and J by 3 bases, with 10 bases of the junction left unmatched. The CDR3 loop reads CASSFPRTGRSYEQYF. The CDR3 bases are TGTGCCAGCAGCTTCCCTAGGACAGGGAGGAGCTACGAGCAGTACTTC. Combining the CDR3 with reference TRBV11-1 and TRBJ2-7 gives the whole variable domain EAEVAQSPRYKITEKSQAVAFWCDPISGHATLYWYRQILGQGPELLVQFQDESVVDDSQLPKDRFSAERLKGVDSTLKIQPAELGDSAMYLCASSFPRTGRSYEQYFGPGTRLTVT.

Remarks on this clonotype: Being one base from a much bigger clone, this may be a read error. V and J are TRBV5-1 and TRBJ1-1; no firm D call. Germline CDR1 is SGHRS and CDR2 is YFSETQ. Trimming stripped 6 bases from V and 3 bases from J, with 12 bases between. The CDR3 length is 13 residues. CDR3: CASKEGRYTEAFF. In DNA form, the CDR3 reads TGCGCCAGCAAGGAGGGTAGGTACACTGAAGCTTTCTTT.

This clonotype occurred many times. V gene TRBV6-5 combines with J gene TRBJ1-1, with D possibly TRBD1 on 5 matching bases. V was trimmed by 4 bases and J by 0 bases, leaving 12 bases between them. CDR1 MNHEY and CDR2 SVGAGI come from the germline V gene. The CDR3 consists of 15 residues. CDR3 loop: CASSSPTEMNTEAFF. The CDR3 nucleotides read TGTGCCAGCAGTTCTCCGACAGAAATGAACACTGAAGCTTTCTTT.

This chain links TRBV24-1 with TRBJ2-3; D assignment may be TRBD1 or TRBD2 (6 bases each). Per germline, CDR1 KGHDR and CDR2 SFDVKD. This CDR3 comprises 17 residues. The V end lost 5 bases, the J end lost 2 bases, and 19 bases lay between the germline ends. Here the CDR3 reads CATSVRDSGALTDTQYF. The CDR3 coding sequence is TGTGCCACCAGTGTTCGGGACTCAGGGGCCCTCACAGATACGCAGTATTTT.

The chain couples TRBV24-1 to TRBJ2-6, with a tentative D call TRBD1 (5 bases). Germline V gene data show CDR1 as KGHDR and CDR2 as SFDVKD. Trimming removed 3 bases from V and 2 bases from J, with 10 bases in between. The CDR3 loop spans 16 amino acids. CDR3 in amino acids: CATSDQTVAGANVLTF. The CDR3 coding sequence is TGTGCCACCAGTGATCAGACAGTGGCTGGGGCCAACGTCCTGACTTTC.

This clonotype was recorded many times. The chain links TRBV12-3 or TRBV12-4 to TRBJ1-2, with TRBD1 as a possible D gene (6 bases). The CDR3 runs 14 residues. V lost 2 bases and J 4 bases, leaving 11 bases between the germline ends. Here the CDR3 reads CASSLTGTTYGYTF. In nucleotides, the CDR3 is TGTGCCAGCAGTTTAACAGGGACGACCTATGGCTACACCTTC.

The gene calls are TRBV27 and TRBJ2-1; D is possibly TRBD1 (6 bases). The J call is uncertain, as TRBJ2-7 better fits the DNA end. In germline, CDR1 is MNHEY, CDR2 SMNVEV (reference sequence). The CDR3 consists of 11 residues. The CDR3, as DNA: TGTGCGGCCGCAGGGGACGGTGAGCAGTACTTC. Translated: CAAAGDGEQYF.

V gene TRBV5-4 combines with J gene TRBJ2-3, with D possibly matching TRBD2 (5 bases). Germline CDR1 and CDR2: SGHNT and YYREEE (reference sequence). Trimming left V 6 bases short and J 2 bases short, with 13 bases between. This CDR3 has 14 amino acids. CDR3 sequence: CASKGLGNTDTQYF. The CDR3 nucleotides are TGTGCCAGCAAAGGACTGGGCAACACAGATACGCAGTATTTT.

The chain recombines TRBV29-1 with TRBJ1-1; TRBD1 aligns across 8 bases. J lost 10 bases, V lost 5 bases, and 15 bases had no gene match. CDR1 is SQVTM and CDR2 is ANQGSEA in the germline V gene. This CDR3 has 14 amino acids. The CDR3 coding sequence is TGCAGCGTTCCACAGGGGGTAACGAAATTGGGAGCTTTCTTT. This codes for CSVPQGVTKLGAFF.

About this clonotype itself: One end of the junction is discordant with germline, which a read error may explain. This chain connects TRBV7-2 to TRBJ2-1; D uncertain. Germline loops: CDR1 SGHTA, CDR2 FQGNSA. The CDR3 has 13 residues. The CDR3, as DNA: TGTGCCGGCAGCTTTGCTCGGGTAAGGGAGCAGTTCTTC. It encodes CAGSFARVREQFF.

The chain uses TRBV20-1 and TRBJ2-7; 7 positions match TRBD2. The CDR3 sequence is 13 residues long. CDR1 and CDR2 from the germline V gene are DFQATT and SNEGSKA (reference sequence). V trimming: 7 bases; J trimming: 3 bases; junction bases outside the gene matches: 9. The CDR3 region has the DNA TGCAGTGTTACGACTAGCAGATGCTACGAGCAGTACTTC. Amino acid sequence: CSVTTSRCYEQYF.

This clonotype was seen only a few times. One end of the junction is discordant with germline, which a read error may explain. The gene calls are TRBV12-3 or TRBV12-4 and TRBJ1-5; D is undetermined. The CDR3 runs to 15 residues. CDR3 region: CVSSLAGSYNQPQHF. DNA of the CDR3: TGTGTCAGCAGTTTAGCCGGCAGTTACAATCAGCCCCAGCATTTT.

Of note for this clonotype: A much more abundant neighbour one base away suggests this may be a read error. The rearrangement links TRBV7-2 to TRBJ2-7; D call uncertain. Germline V lookup: CDR1 SGHTA, CDR2 FQGNSA. The CDR3 extends over 13 amino acids. This CDR3 is CVSSLPALDEQYF. In nucleotides, the CDR3 is TGTGTCAGCTCCCTCCCGGCGCTAGACGAGCAGTACTTC.

The chain recombines TRBV2 with TRBJ1-1; D gene uncertain. In germline, CDR1 is SNHLY, CDR2 FYNNEI. Trimming took off 6 bases at V and 4 bases at J, with 9 bases between the two ends. This CDR3 is built from 12 residues. CDR3 nucleotide sequence: TGTGCCAGCAGATTGGCTACCACTGAAGCTTTCTTT. Its translation is CASRLATTEAFF.

This CDR3 is CASSSPVGANTGELFF. CDR3 nucleotide sequence: TGTGCCAGCAGCTCCCCCGTAGGGGCAAACACCGGGGAGCTGTTTTTT. The gene calls are TRBV7-9 and TRBJ2-2; a possible D gene is TRBD1 (5 bases). From germline, CDR1 is SEHNR and CDR2 FQNEAQ (reference sequence). CDR3 length: 16 residues. Trimming took 4 bases from V and 2 from J, leaving 14 bases between them.

As regards this clonotype: A much larger clone lies one base from this, so it may be a read error. V is TRBV11-2 and J is TRBJ2-4; no clear D gene. Germline V gene sequence: CDR1 SGHAT, CDR2 FQNNGV. This CDR3 region has 14 residues. Trimming pared 5 bases from V and 8 bases from J, leaving 16 bases between. CDR3 DNA sequence: TGTGCCAGCAGCGGAACCAGGATTGGGGACATTCAGTACTTC. As protein: CASSGTRIGDIQYF. Full variable domain (outside the CDR3, taken from reference TRBV11-2 and TRBJ2-4): EAGVAQSPRYKIIEKRQSVAFWCNPISGHATLYWYQQILGQGPKLLIQFQNNGVVDDSQLPKDRFSAERLKGVDSTLKIQPAKLEDSAVYLCASSGTRIGDIQYFGAGTRLSVL.

This clonotype was detected many times. The rearrangement links TRBV7-9 to TRBJ2-4; D is unresolved. Trimming pared 1 base from V and 6 bases from J, leaving 4 bases between. CDR1 and CDR2 (germline): SEHNR, FQNEAQ (reference sequence). The CDR3 loop spans 12 amino acids. The CDR3 sequence: CASSLVGNIQYF. The CDR3 coding sequence is TGTGCCAGCAGCTTAGTGGGAAACATTCAGTACTTC. Together with reference TRBV7-9 and TRBJ2-4, the CDR3 gives the full variable domain: DTGVSQNPRHKITKRGQNVTFRCDPISEHNRLYWYRQTLGQGPEFLTYFQNEAQLEKSRLLSDRFSAERPKGSFSTLEIQRTEQGDSAMYLCASSLVGNIQYFGAGTRLSVL.

Concerning this clonotype: Relative to the germline gene, one junction end is altered; a read error may explain this. The chain recombines TRBV5-1 with TRBJ2-1, with D possibly being TRBD1 or TRBD2 (5 bases each). Looked up from germline, CDR1 is SGHRS and CDR2 is YFSETQ. The CDR3 loop spans 17 amino acids. The CDR3 DNA follows: TGCGCCAACAGCACCTACAGGTCCGGGACGTCCAACAATGAGCAGTTCTTC. Translated, it gives CANSTYRSGTSNNEQFF. Combining the CDR3 with reference TRBV5-1 and TRBJ2-1 gives the whole variable domain KAGVTQTPRYLIKTRGQQVTLSCSPISGHRSVSWYQQTPGQGLQFLFEYFSETQRNKGNFPGRFSGRQFSNSRSEMNVSTLELGDSALYLCANSTYRSGTSNNEQFFGPGTRLTVL.

Turning to this clonotype: A junction boundary mismatches the germline segment, possibly from a read error. The J gene is TRBJ1-1, the V gene TRBV2; 10 bases match TRBD1. The length of the CDR3 is 17 residues. Germline V gene data show CDR1 as SNHLY and CDR2 as FYNNEI. CDR3 residues: CASSVPDRGRGDTETFF. The CDR3 DNA sequence: TGTGCCAGCAGTGTACCCGACAGGGGGCGCGGGGACACTGAAACTTTCTTT.

This clonotype was picked up many times. The DNA of the CDR3 is TGTGCCAGCAGCATCGGGACTAGCGAAAGCTCCTACGAGCAGTACTTC. Translation: CASSIGTSESSYEQYF. The gene calls are TRBV9 and TRBJ2-7; TRBD2 agrees at 10 bases. With 4 bases clipped from V and 0 bases from J, the junction kept 7 bases outside the gene matches. The germline V gene encodes CDR1 SGDLS and CDR2 YYNGEE. The CDR3 consists of 16 residues. Full variable domain (outside the CDR3, taken from reference TRBV9 and TRBJ2-7): DSGVTQTPKHLITATGQRVTLRCSPRSGDLSVYWYQQSLDQGLQFLIQYYNGEERAKGNILERFSAQQFPDLHSELNLSSLELGDSALYFCASSIGTSESSYEQYFGPGTRLTVT.